What follows are 18 T cell receptor beta chains derived from one specimen sequenced in a study of T cell responses to AZD1222 COVID-19 vaccine. Assay: immunoSEQ multiplex PCR; the TCRdb copy retains only in-frame clones and omits some. The sample has 95,000 to 150,000 clones; 65% to 90% are singletons. Sequencing was performed on peripheral blood, taken on day 0 of AZD1222 vaccination. Source of these receptors: an adult in good health.

CDR3 loop: CATRGGAGTGTYEQYF. The CDR3 region has the DNA TGTGCCACTAGGGGGGGAGCGGGAACTGGGACCTACGAGCAGTACTTC. The chain links TRBV10-3 to TRBJ2-7; perhaps TRBD2 as D (7 bases). CDR1 ENHRY and CDR2 SYGVKD come from the germline V gene. With 10 bases removed from V and 2 bases from J, the gap between germline ends came to 24 bases. The CDR3 runs to 16 residues.

The chain is built from TRBV5-1 and TRBJ2-7; D call uncertain. The germline V gene encodes CDR1 SGHRS and CDR2 YFSETQ. Trimming removed 0 bases at V and 6 bases at J, with 10 bases between. The CDR3 runs to 13 residues. As DNA, the CDR3 is TGCGCCAGCAGCTTGGTGATCGGTGGCGAGCAGTACTTC. Protein product: CASSLVIGGEQYF.

The rearrangement joins TRBV2 to TRBJ2-3; TRBD2 matches at 12 bases. Per the germline V gene, CDR1 is SNHLY and CDR2 is FYNNEI. V shed 7 bases, J shed 2 bases, and the junction held 7 bases outside the gene matches. The CDR3 covers 16 residues. The CDR3 DNA sequence: TGTGCCAGCAATGGACTAGCGGGGAGAACCACAGATACGCAGTATTTT. Amino acids: CASNGLAGRTTDTQYF.

V is TRBV5-1 and J is TRBJ1-4; the D is unclear. Germline V gene data show CDR1 as SGHRS and CDR2 as YFSETQ. The CDR3 spans 15 residues. The V end was cut by 4 bases, the J end by 8 bases, with 18 bases between. The CDR3: CASSPGGGPAEKLFF. CDR3 bases: TGCGCCAGCAGCCCGGGTGGAGGGCCGGCCGAAAAACTGTTTTTT.

The chain uses TRBV6-2 or TRBV6-3 and TRBJ1-4; 11 nucleotides agree with TRBD1. This CDR3 is 16 amino acids long. From germline, CDR1 is MNHEY and CDR2 SVGEGT. The ends lost 6 bases at V and 3 bases at J; junction bases unmatched: 6. CDR3 residues: CASSPGQGAANEKLFF. In nucleotides, the CDR3 is TGTGCCAGCAGCCCTGGACAGGGGGCAGCTAATGAAAAACTGTTTTTT.

This chain joins TRBV2 and TRBJ1-1; 8 bases agree with TRBD1. Per the germline V gene, CDR1 is SNHLY and CDR2 is FYNNEI. V shed 6 bases, J shed 4 bases, and the junction held 4 bases outside the gene matches. This CDR3 is built from 13 residues. Written as DNA, the CDR3 is TGTGCCAGCAGGGGGGACAGGATCACTGAAGCTTTCTTT. Its protein is CASRGDRITEAFF. Based on the CDR3 plus reference TRBV2 and TRBJ1-1, the full variable domain is EPEVTQTPSHQVTQMGQEVILRCVPISNHLYFYWYRQILGQKVEFLVSFYNNEISEKSEIFDDQFSVERPDGSNFTLKIRSTKLEDSAMYFCASRGDRITEAFFGQGTRLTVV.

J is TRBJ2-1 and V is TRBV5-1; 14 bases line up with TRBD2. This CDR3 comprises 17 residues. Germline CDR1 and CDR2: SGHRS and YFSETQ. The V gene end was trimmed by 4 bases and the J gene end by 0 bases; junction bases not matched to a gene: 3. Written as DNA, the CDR3 is TGCGCCAGCAGCGGAGGGACTAGCGGGAGCTCCTACAATGAGCAGTTCTTC. It translates to CASSGGTSGSSYNEQFF.

The chain recombines TRBV9 with TRBJ2-7; TRBD1 matches at 8 bases. V shed 7 bases, J shed 1 base, and the junction held 13 bases outside the gene matches. Germline V gives CDR1 SGDLS, CDR2 YYNGEE. This CDR3 comprises 16 residues. The DNA for the CDR3 is TGTGCCAGCTGCCCGGGACAGGCCTCTAGTTCCTACGAGCAGTACTTC. Translating gives CASCPGQASSSYEQYF. The whole variable domain, filled in from reference TRBV9 and TRBJ2-7, reads DSGVTQTPKHLITATGQRVTLRCSPRSGDLSVYWYQQSLDQGLQFLIQYYNGEERAKGNILERFSAQQFPDLHSELNLSSLELGDSALYFCASCPGQASSSYEQYFGPGTRLTVT.

For this clone: Distinct nucleotide sequences in the sample also encode this CDR3. The genes are TRBV11-3 and TRBJ2-3; D remains ambiguous. With 1 base removed from V and 6 bases from J, the gap between germline ends came to 8 bases. Looked up from germline, CDR1 is SGHNT and CDR2 is YENEEA. The CDR3 contains 13 residues. CDR3 protein: CASSLGPSDTQYF. CDR3 nucleotide sequence: TGTGCCAGCAGCTTAGGGCCTTCGGATACGCAGTATTTT.

This chain links TRBV7-9 with TRBJ1-4; TRBD1 agrees at 9 bases. J lost 5 bases, V lost 5 bases, and 12 bases had no gene match. The germline CDR1 and CDR2 sequences are SEHNR and FQNEAQ (reference sequence). The CDR3 loop spans 17 amino acids. The CDR3 is CASSPSGAGTGNEKLFF. The CDR3 DNA is TGTGCCAGCAGCCCTAGTGGGGCCGGGACAGGGAATGAAAAACTGTTTTTT.

The rearrangement links TRBV5-4 to TRBJ1-6; D may be TRBD1 (5 bases). The CDR3 contains 14 residues. The germline CDR1 and CDR2 sequences are SGHNT and YYREEE (reference sequence). The V end lost 4 bases, the J end lost 7 bases, and 12 bases lay between the germline ends. Here the CDR3 DNA reads TGTGCCAGCAGCACTGACAGAACCAATTCACCCCTCCACTTT. As protein: CASSTDRTNSPLHF. The variable domain in full, with the rest retrieved from reference TRBV5-4 and TRBJ1-6, is ETGVTQSPTHLIKTRGQQVTLRCSSQSGHNTVSWYQQALGQGPQFIFQYYREEENGRGNFPPRFSGLQFPNYSSELNVNALELDDSALYLCASSTDRTNSPLHFGNGTRLTVT.

The CDR3 is CASSLRLAGGRTDTQYF. For the CDR3, the DNA is TGTGCCAGCAGCTTACGGCTAGCGGGAGGTCGGACAGATACGCAGTATTTT. The chain uses TRBV5-6 and TRBJ2-3, with 11 bases aligning to TRBD2. V lost 2 bases to trimming and J lost 3 bases; unmatched junction nucleotides: 8. CDR1 SGHDT and CDR2 YYEEEE come from the germline V gene. This CDR3 contains 17 residues. Drawing the rest from reference TRBV5-6 and TRBJ2-3, the complete variable domain is DAGVTQSPTHLIKTRGQQVTLRCSPKSGHDTVSWYQQALGQGPQFIFQYYEEEERQRGNFPDRFSGHQFPNYSSELNVNALLLGDSALYLCASSLRLAGGRTDTQYFGPGTRLTVL.

V usage is TRBV6-4 and J usage is TRBJ1-2; TRBD1 might be the D (5 bases). The ends were cut back, 2 bases at V and 3 bases at J, with 16 bases in the middle. In germline, CDR1 is MRHNA, CDR2 SNTAGT. The CDR3 contains 16 residues. The CDR3 region is CASSDPSGAPDYGYTF. As DNA, the CDR3 is TGTGCCAGCAGTGACCCGAGTGGGGCTCCGGACTATGGCTACACCTTC.

This chain joins TRBV6-1 and TRBJ1-2; possibly TRBD1 for D (5 bases). This CDR3 spans 14 amino acids. V was cut by 0 bases and J by 4 bases, with 9 bases left in between. CDR1 and CDR2 from the germline V gene are MNHNS and SASEGT. The CDR3 nucleotides read TGTGCCAGCAGTGAAGCGGGGGGACTCTATGGCTACACCTTC. This sequence encodes CASSEAGGLYGYTF.

The J gene is TRBJ1-5, the V gene TRBV10-3; D gene uncertain. Trimming pared 3 bases from V and 2 bases from J, leaving 11 bases between. The germline V gene encodes CDR1 ENHRY and CDR2 SYGVKD. The CDR3 has 15 amino acids. CDR3 region: CAISDPGVGNQPQHF. The CDR3 coding sequence is TGTGCCATCAGTGATCCGGGAGTAGGCAATCAGCCCCAGCATTTT.

V usage is TRBV28 and J usage is TRBJ1-5; D might be TRBD1 (5 bases). Deletions cut 1 base from V and 3 bases from J, with 10 bases between. CDR1 MDHEN and CDR2 SYDVKM come from the germline V gene. The CDR3 runs 15 residues. The CDR3 reads CASSLYAGPNQPQHF. The CDR3 DNA is TGTGCCAGCAGTTTATATGCAGGGCCCAATCAGCCCCAGCATTTT.

V gene TRBV18 combines with J gene TRBJ2-3; D may be TRBD2 (6 bases). In germline, CDR1 is KGHSH, CDR2 LQKENI. The CDR3 is made up of 16 amino acids. V lost 0 bases and J lost 3, with 13 bases in between. The CDR3 here is CASSPPTGVETDTQYF. Here the CDR3 DNA reads TGTGCCAGCTCACCACCTACGGGAGTGGAGACAGATACGCAGTATTTT.

The J gene is TRBJ2-1, the V gene TRBV14; the D gene is possibly TRBD2 (7 bases). The CDR3 sequence is 17 residues long. The V end was cut by 2 bases, the J end by 5 bases, with 19 bases between. Germline V gives CDR1 SGHDN, CDR2 FVKESK. The CDR3 DNA sequence: TGTGCCAGCAGCCAAATGGGGGGGGCGGTTGCTCACAATGAGCAGTTCTTC. Translation gives CASSQMGGAVAHNEQFF.